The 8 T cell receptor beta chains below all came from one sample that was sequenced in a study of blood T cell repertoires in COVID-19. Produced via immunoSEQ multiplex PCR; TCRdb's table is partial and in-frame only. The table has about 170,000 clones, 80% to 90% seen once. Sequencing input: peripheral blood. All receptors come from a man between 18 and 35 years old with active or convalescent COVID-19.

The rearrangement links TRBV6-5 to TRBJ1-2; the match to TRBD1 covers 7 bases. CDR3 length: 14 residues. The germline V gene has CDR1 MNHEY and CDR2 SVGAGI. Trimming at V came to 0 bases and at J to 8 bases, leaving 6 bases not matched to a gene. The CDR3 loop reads CASSYSDRAKGYTF. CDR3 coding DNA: TGTGCCAGCAGTTACTCCGACAGGGCAAAAGGCTACACCTTC.

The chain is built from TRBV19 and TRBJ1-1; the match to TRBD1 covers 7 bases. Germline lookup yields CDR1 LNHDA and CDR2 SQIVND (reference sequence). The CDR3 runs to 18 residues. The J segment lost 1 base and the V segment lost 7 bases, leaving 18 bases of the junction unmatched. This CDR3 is CASTLGILRDSRNTEAFF. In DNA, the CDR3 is TGTGCCAGTACCCTGGGAATACTTCGGGACAGCAGGAACACTGAAGCTTTCTTT.

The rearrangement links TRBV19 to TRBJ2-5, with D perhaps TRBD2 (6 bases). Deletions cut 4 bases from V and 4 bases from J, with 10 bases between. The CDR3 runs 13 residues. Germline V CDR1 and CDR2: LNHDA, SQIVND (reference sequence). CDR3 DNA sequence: TGTGCCAGTAGTAGGACGGAGGGAGAGACCCAGTACTTC. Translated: CASSRTEGETQYF.

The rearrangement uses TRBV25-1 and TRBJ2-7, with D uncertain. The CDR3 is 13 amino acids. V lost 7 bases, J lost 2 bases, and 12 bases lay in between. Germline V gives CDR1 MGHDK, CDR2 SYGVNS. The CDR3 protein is CASNEASTYEQYF. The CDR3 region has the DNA TGTGCCAGCAACGAGGCAAGTACCTACGAGCAGTACTTC.

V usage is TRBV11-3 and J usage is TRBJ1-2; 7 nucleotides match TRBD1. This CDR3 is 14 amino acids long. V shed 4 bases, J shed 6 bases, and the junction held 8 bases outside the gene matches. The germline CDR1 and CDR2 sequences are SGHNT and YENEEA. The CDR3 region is CASSSTTGLDGYTF. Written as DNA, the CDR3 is TGTGCCAGCAGCTCTACGACAGGGTTGGATGGCTACACCTTC. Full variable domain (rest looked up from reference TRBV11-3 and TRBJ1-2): EAGVVQSPRYKIIEKKQPVAFWCNPISGHNTLYWYLQNLGQGPELLIRYENEEAVDDSQLPKDRFSAERLKGVDSTLKIQPAELGDSAVYLCASSSTTGLDGYTFGSGTRLTVV.

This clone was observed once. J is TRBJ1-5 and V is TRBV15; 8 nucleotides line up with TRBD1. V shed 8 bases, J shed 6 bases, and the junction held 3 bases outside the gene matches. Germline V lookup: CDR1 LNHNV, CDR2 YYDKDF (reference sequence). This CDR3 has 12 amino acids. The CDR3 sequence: CATGTGSQPQHF. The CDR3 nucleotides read TGTGCCACCGGGACAGGCAGTCAGCCCCAGCATTTT.

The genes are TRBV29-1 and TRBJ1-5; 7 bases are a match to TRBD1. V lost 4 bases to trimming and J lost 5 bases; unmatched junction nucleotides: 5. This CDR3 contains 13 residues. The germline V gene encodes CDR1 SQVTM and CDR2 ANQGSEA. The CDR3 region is CSVVTGWDQPQHF. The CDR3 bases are TGCAGCGTTGTGACAGGGTGGGATCAGCCCCAGCATTTT.

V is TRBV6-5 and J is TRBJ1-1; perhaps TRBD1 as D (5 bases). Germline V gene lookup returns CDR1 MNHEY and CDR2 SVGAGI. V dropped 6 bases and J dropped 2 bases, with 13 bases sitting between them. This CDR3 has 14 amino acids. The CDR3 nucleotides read TGTGCCAGCAGACCCCCAGGGATAAACACTGAAGCTTTCTTT. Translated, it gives CASRPPGINTEAFF.